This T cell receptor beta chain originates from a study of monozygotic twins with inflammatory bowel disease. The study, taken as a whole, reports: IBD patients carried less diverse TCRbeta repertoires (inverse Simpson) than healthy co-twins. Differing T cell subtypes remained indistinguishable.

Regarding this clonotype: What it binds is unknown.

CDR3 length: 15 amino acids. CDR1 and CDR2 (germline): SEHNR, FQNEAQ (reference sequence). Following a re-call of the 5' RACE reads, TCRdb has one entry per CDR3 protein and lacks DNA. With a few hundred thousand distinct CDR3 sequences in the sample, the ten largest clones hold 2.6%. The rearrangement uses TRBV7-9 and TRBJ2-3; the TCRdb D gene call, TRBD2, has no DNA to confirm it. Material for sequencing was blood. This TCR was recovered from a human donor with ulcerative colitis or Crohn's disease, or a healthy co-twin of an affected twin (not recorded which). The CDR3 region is CASTPPAGGTDTQYF.